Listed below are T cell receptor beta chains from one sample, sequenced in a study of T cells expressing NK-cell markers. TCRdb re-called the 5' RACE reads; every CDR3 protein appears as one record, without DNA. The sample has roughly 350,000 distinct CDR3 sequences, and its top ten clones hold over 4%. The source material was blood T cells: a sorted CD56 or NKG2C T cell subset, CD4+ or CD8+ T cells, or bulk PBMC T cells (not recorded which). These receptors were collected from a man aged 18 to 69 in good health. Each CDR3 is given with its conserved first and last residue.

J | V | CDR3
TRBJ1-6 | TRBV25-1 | CASSDLGTNSPLHF
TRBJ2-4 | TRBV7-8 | CASSSGLAVRLAKNIQYF
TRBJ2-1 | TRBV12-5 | CASGLVDGTGYNEQFF
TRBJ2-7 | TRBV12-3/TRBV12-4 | CASTYPQGDYEQYF
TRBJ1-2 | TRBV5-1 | CASSTWTGSGYGYTF
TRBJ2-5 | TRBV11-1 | CASSPRTGLRQETQYF
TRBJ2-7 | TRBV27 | CASRRQGSYEQYF
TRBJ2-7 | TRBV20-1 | CSARGRAGGGWYEQYF
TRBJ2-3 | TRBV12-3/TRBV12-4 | CAGGGSQNTDTQYF
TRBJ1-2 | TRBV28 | CASSARGRNGYTF
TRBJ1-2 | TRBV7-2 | CASSFSSGTDGYTF
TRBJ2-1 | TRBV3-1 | CASSQARSLAGGDEQFF
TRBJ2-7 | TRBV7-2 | CASSSYQTIHEQYF
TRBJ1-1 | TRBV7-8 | CASSLRLGAGTEAFF